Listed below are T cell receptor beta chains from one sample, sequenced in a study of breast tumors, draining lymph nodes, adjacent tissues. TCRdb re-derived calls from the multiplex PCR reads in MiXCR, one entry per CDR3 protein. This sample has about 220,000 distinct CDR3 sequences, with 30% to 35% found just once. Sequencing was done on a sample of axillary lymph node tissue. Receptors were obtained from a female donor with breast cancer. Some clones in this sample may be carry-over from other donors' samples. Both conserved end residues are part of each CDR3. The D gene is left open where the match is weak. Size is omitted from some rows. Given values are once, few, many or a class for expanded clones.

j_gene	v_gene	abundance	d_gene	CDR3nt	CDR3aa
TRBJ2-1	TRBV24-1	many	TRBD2	TGTGCCACCAGTGATCCTAGCGGGGGTGGACCGGGGGGGCAGTTCTTC	CATSDPSGGGPGGQFF
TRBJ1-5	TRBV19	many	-	TGTGCCAGTAGTATTCAAGGGAGCAATCAGCCCCAGCATTTT	CASSIQGSNQPQHF
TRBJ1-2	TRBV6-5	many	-	TGTGCCAGCAACCCCCGGCCGAACTATGGCTACACCTTC	CASNPRPNYGYTF
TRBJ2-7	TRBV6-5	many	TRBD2	TGTGCCAGCAGTTACCAGGCGGGAGGGTCCTACGAGCAGTACTTC	CASSYQAGGSYEQYF
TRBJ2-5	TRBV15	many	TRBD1	TGTGCCACCAGCAGGGAAACAGGGGGGGAGACCCAGTACTTC	CATSRETGGETQYF
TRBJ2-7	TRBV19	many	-	TGTGCCAGTAGCCGTGACGGATATTCCTACGAGCAGTACTTC	CASSRDGYSYEQYF
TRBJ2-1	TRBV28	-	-	TGTGCCAGCAGTGATCCGGGAGTTGTGGTCCGAAATGAGCAGTTCTTC	CASSDPGVVVRNEQFF
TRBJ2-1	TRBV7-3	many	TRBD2	TGTGCCAGCAGCTCCGCGCCAGCGGGAAACAATGAGCAGTTCTTC	CASSSAPAGNNEQFF
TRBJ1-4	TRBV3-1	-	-	TGTGCCAGCAGCCAAGGGGGAGGGAAGAAAAATGAAAAACTGTTTTTT	CASSQGGGKKNEKLFF
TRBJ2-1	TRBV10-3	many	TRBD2	TGTGCCATCAGTGTTGGCGGGGGGGCCGGAAATGAGCAGTTCTTC	CAISVGGGAGNEQFF
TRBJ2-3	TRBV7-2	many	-	TGTGCCAGCAGCTTAGTCGACAGGAGCCAAGATACGCAGTATTTT	CASSLVDRSQDTQYF
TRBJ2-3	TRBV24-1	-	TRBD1	TGTGCCACCAGTACGGGACAGTGGACAGATACGCAGTATTTT	CATSTGQWTDTQYF
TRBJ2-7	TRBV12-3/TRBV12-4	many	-	TGTGCCAGCATGGCGGCGGGGACCTACGAGCAGTACTTC	CASMAAGTYEQYF
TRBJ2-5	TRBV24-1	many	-	TGTGCCACCAGTGATGTGGGCCGGGAGACCCAGTACTTC	CATSDVGRETQYF
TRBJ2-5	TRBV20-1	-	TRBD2	TGCAGTGCTTTTAGCGGGAGGCGAGAGACCCAGTACTTC	CSAFSGRRETQYF
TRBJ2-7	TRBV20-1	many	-	TGCAGTGCTAGAGAAGAAAATGTCTATGGGACCTACGAGCAGTACTTC	CSAREENVYGTYEQYF
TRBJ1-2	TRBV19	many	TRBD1	TGTGCCAGTAGCACGGACAGGTTTTATGGCTACACCTTC	CASSTDRFYGYTF
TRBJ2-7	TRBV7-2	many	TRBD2	TGTGCCAGCAGCTCCCTAGCGGGCCCATACGAGCAGTACTTC	CASSSLAGPYEQYF
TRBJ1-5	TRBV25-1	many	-	TGTGCCAGCAGTGACTCCGGGACACCTAATCAGCCCCAGCATTTT	CASSDSGTPNQPQHF
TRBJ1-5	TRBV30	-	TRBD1	TGTGCCTGGAGGGGGGACAGGGCCCAGCCCCAGCATTTT	CAWRGDRAQPQHF
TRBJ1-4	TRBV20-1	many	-	TGCAGTGCTAGAGGTTCCCGACCGCCCGAGTCTTTGAAACTGTTTTTT	CSARGSRPPESLKLFF
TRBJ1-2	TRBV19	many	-	TGTGCCAGTAGTATAGCGGGGGTCGATGGCTACACCTTC	CASSIAGVDGYTF
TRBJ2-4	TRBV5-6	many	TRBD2	TGTGCCAGCAGTTCGCTGGTCCTGGGGGAGGGGAACATTCAGTACTTC	CASSSLVLGEGNIQYF
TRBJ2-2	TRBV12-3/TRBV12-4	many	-	TGTGCCAGCACCCTAGAGGGACCCGCGAACACCGGGGAGCTGTTTTTT	CASTLEGPANTGELFF
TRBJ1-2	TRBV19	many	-	TGTGCCAGTAGTATGGTGACAGGCCAGGGAGGCTACACCTTC	CASSMVTGQGGYTF
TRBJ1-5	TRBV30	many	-	TGTGCCTGGAACGCAGGGAACAATCAGCCCCAGCATTTT	CAWNAGNNQPQHF
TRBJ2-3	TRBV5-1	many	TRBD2	TGCGCCAGCAGACGGCTAGCGGGGGCTTCTAGCACAGATACGCAGTATTTT	CASRRLAGASSTDTQYF
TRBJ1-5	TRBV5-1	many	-	TGCGCCAGCAGCGAGAGGGCAGGAGAGGAGCCCCAGCATTTT	CASSERAGEEPQHF
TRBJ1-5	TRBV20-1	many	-	TGCAGTGCTAGGAACGCTGGGGGGTTTGGCAATCAGCCCCAGCATTTT	CSARNAGGFGNQPQHF
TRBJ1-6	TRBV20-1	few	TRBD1	TGCAGTGCTTCGACAGGGTCGGATTCACCCCTCCACTTT	CSASTGSDSPLHF
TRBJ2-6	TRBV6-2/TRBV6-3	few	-	TGTGCCAGCAGTCACTCGACTCAGGGCTACGGGGCCAACGTCCTGACTTTC	CASSHSTQGYGANVLTF
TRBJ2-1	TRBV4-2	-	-	TGTGCCAGCAGCCAAGTACGTCCCAATGAGCAGTTCTTC	CASSQVRPNEQFF
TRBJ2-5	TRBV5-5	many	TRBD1	TGTGCCAGCAGCTTACCCACAGCCCCTGACAGGGACCCAGAGACCCAGTACTTC	CASSLPTAPDRDPETQYF
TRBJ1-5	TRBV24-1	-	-	TGTGCCACCAGTGCTAGAAAAGGGGTTCAGCCCCAGCATTTT	CATSARKGVQPQHF
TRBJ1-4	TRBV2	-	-	TGTGCCAGCAGGGGTGACACTGAAAAACTGTTTTTT	CASRGDTEKLFF
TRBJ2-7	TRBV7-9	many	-	TGTGCCAGCAGCCCGCGACTGGGCGAGCAGTACTTC	CASSPRLGEQYF
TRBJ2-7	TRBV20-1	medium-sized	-	TGCAGTGCTAGAGAGACCGGGGAAAGGAACGAGCAGTACTTC	CSARETGERNEQYF
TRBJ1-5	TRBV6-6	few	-	TGTGCCAGCAGTTACTCGTCCGGGGTTAGCAATCAGCCCCAGCATTTT	CASSYSSGVSNQPQHF
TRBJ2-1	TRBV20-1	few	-	TGCAGTGCTAGGGCCCACCGGGACAAACAAAATGAGCAGTTCTTC	CSARAHRDKQNEQFF
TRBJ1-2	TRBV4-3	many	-	TGCGCCAGCAGCCAGATTACAGGGTACAACTATGGCTACACCTTC	CASSQITGYNYGYTF
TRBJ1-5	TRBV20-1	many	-	TGCAGTGCGCCAGATATGTCGGGGTCGAGGCAGCCCCAGCATTTT	CSAPDMSGSRQPQHF
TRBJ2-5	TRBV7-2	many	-	TGTGCCAGCACCCACCGGGCCGGGGGTTCGGAGACCCAGTACTTC	CASTHRAGGSETQYF
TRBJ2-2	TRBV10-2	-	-	TGCGCCAGCAGGCGGGCAGGGGCGACCACCGGGGAGCTGTTTTTT	CASRRAGATTGELFF
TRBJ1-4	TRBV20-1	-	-	TGCAGTGCAACCCGGGGGGGGAGTGAAAAACTGTTTTTT	CSATRGGSEKLFF
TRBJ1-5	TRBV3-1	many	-	TGTGCCAGCAGCCAGGGGGCGGACGGCGATCAGCCCCAGCATTTT	CASSQGADGDQPQHF
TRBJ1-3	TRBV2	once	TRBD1	TGTGCCAGCAGAGGACAGGGGGCCCCTGGAAACACCATATATTTT	CASRGQGAPGNTIYF
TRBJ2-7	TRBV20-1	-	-	TGCAGTGCTACCGGGCCAGCGAGCTCCTACGAGCAGTACTTC	CSATGPASSYEQYF
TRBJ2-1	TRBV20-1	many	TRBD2	TGCAGTGCCATACTAGCGGGAGGGAGGAATGAGCAGTTCTTC	CSAILAGGRNEQFF
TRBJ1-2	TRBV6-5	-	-	TGTGCCAGCAGTCACCTCGGGCAGGTTCAGGGTGGCTACACCTTC	CASSHLGQVQGGYTF
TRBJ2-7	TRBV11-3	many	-	TGTGCCAGCAGCTTAGCAATCTACGAGCAGTACTTC	CASSLAIYEQYF
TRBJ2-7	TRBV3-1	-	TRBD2	TGTGCCAGCAGCTTCGGACTAGCGGAGTCCTACGAGCAGTACTTC	CASSFGLAESYEQYF
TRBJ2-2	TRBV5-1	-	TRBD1	TGCGCCAGCAGCTTGACAGGGGGCGGTCCCAGGGAGCTGTTTTTT	CASSLTGGGPRELFF
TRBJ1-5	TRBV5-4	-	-	TGTGCCAGCAGCTCAAAACAGGCACCGGCCCAGCATTTT	CASSSKQAPAQHF
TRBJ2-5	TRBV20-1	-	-	TGCAGTGCTTTGGCGGTTTGGAGCGGGACCCAGTACTTC	CSALAVWSGTQYF
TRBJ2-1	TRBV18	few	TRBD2	TGTGCCAGCTCACCCAGGACTAGCGGGGGTTACAATGAGCAGTTCTTC	CASSPRTSGGYNEQFF
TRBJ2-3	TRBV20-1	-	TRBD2	TGCAGTGCTAGCTCTAGCGGGGGTTACACAGATACGCAGTATTTT	CSASSSGGYTDTQYF
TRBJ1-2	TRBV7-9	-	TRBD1	TGTGCCAGCAGCCGCACGACAGGGCCCTATGGCTACACCTTC	CASSRTTGPYGYTF
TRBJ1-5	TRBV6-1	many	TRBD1	TGTGCCAGCACCCGGACAGGGGTAAGCAATCAGCCCCAGCATTTT	CASTRTGVSNQPQHF
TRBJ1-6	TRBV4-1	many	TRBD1	TGCGCCAGCAGCCTACGGACAGGGGCCGCTTCACCCCTCCACTTT	CASSLRTGAASPLHF